The next 30 T cell receptor beta chains were all read from a single sample in a study of T cell responses to AZD1222 COVID-19 vaccine. Sequencing used immunoSEQ multiplex PCR; TCRdb keeps in-frame clones, though not all of them. The table has about 150,000 clones, roughly 87% seen once. This sample comprised peripheral blood, obtained 28 days after the second AZD1222 dose. These receptors were collected from an adult who received the AZD1222 COVID-19 vaccine.

The chain uses TRBV6-2 or TRBV6-3 and TRBJ2-7, with a weak D call TRBD1 (6 bases). The V end lost 4 bases, the J end lost 1 base, and 11 bases lay between the germline ends. Germline CDR1 reads MNHEY; CDR2 reads SVGEGT. This CDR3 has 14 amino acids. The DNA of the CDR3 is TGTGCCAGCAGTTTCCCTGGACAGTCCTACGAGCAGTACTTC. Translation gives CASSFPGQSYEQYF.

This chain connects TRBV29-1 to TRBJ2-3; D possibly corresponds to TRBD2 (5 bases). V shed 6 bases and J shed 0 bases, with 22 bases lying between them. Germline V gene lookup returns CDR1 SQVTM and CDR2 ANQGSEA. The CDR3 is 17 amino acids. In DNA form, the CDR3 reads TGCAGCGTCTCTCAAGTTTGGCGGGCCGCTAGCACAGATACGCAGTATTTT. It encodes CSVSQVWRAASTDTQYF.

This clone occurred once. CDR3 DNA: TGTGCCAGCAGTCCCCCACTATTCACGGGGGAGCTGTTTTTT. This sequence encodes CASSPPLFTGELFF. The V and J genes are TRBV6-2 or TRBV6-3 and TRBJ2-2; D is unclear. Trimming pared 5 bases from V and 8 bases from J, leaving 15 bases between. From germline, CDR1 is MNHEY and CDR2 SVGEGT. The CDR3 length is 14 residues.

In its sample, this clone was seen a few times. V gene TRBV18 combines with J gene TRBJ1-1, with unresolved D. The CDR3 length is 14 residues. CDR1 and CDR2 from the germline V gene are KGHSH and LQKENI. V lost 0 bases and J lost 3, with 8 bases in between. DNA of the CDR3: TGTGCCAGCTCACCACCGAGCACTCACACTGAAGCTTTCTTT. This codes for CASSPPSTHTEAFF.

V usage is TRBV2 and J usage is TRBJ2-2, with TRBD1 identical over 8 bases. Per germline, CDR1 SNHLY and CDR2 FYNNEI. Trimming removed 6 bases from V and 6 bases from J; junction bases left unmatched: 9. The length of the CDR3 is 15 residues. Written as DNA, the CDR3 is TGTGCCAGCAGCCCCGGGGCGGACAGGGCCGGGGAGCTGTTTTTT. Translating it yields CASSPGADRAGELFF.

This clone has more than one count but fewer than ten. Mismatch with germline at one junction end may stem from a read error. The chain is built from TRBV30 and TRBJ1-2; 7 nucleotides line up with TRBD1. The germline CDR1 and CDR2 sequences are GTSNPN and SVGIG (reference sequence). The CDR3 has 17 amino acids. CDR3 bases: TGTGCCTGGAGTCTCCCGGGACAGAGGAGGGCTAACGATGGCTACACCTTC. The encoded protein is CAWSLPGQRRANDGYTF.

The rearrangement links TRBV9 to TRBJ2-7; D is ambiguous. This CDR3 has 14 amino acids. Germline loops: CDR1 SGDLS, CDR2 YYNGEE. Between the trimmed V and J ends, which lost 0 bases and 0 bases, there was a span of 7 bases. The CDR3 DNA reads TGTGCCAGCAGCGTAGAGGTCAGCTCCTACGAGCAGTACTTC. Residues: CASSVEVSSYEQYF.

This chain joins TRBV4-2 and TRBJ1-2; D is uncertain. V lost 0 bases and J lost 5, with 13 bases in between. This CDR3 region has 15 residues. Germline V lookup: CDR1 LGHNA, CDR2 YNFKEQ. This chain's CDR3 is CASSQDLQTGYGYTF. CDR3 nucleotides: TGTGCCAGCAGCCAAGATCTTCAAACCGGTTATGGCTACACCTTC.

V gene TRBV4-2 combines with J gene TRBJ1-1; 10 bases agree with TRBD1. After removal of 0 bases from V and 5 bases from J, the junction contained 6 bases not matched to a gene. This CDR3 spans 16 amino acids. Germline CDR1 reads LGHNA; CDR2 reads YNFKEQ. The CDR3 loop reads CASSQDPGDRGTEAFF. The CDR3 DNA follows: TGTGCCAGCAGCCAAGATCCGGGGGACAGGGGAACTGAAGCTTTCTTT.

V is TRBV7-2 and J is TRBJ1-4; D is unresolved. The germline V and J ends were trimmed by 6 bases and 8 bases, with 13 bases remaining between them. Germline V gene sequence: CDR1 SGHTA, CDR2 FQGNSA. The CDR3 runs to 13 residues. CDR3 nucleotide sequence: TGTGCCAGCAGAGGCCTCGCCGGGGAAAAACTGTTTTTT. This translates into CASRGLAGEKLFF.

The chain carries TRBV10-3 and TRBJ2-2; no definite D call. Between the trimmed V and J ends, which lost 4 bases and 2 bases, there was a span of 8 bases. The CDR3 contains 14 residues. CDR1 and CDR2 from the germline V gene are ENHRY and SYGVKD. The CDR3 sequence: CAISGQVNTGELFF. The CDR3 coding sequence is TGTGCCATCAGTGGGCAGGTCAACACCGGGGAGCTGTTTTTT.

The rearrangement uses TRBV16 and TRBJ1-1; D not resolved. Germline V gives CDR1 KGHSY, CDR2 FQNENV. The CDR3 has 16 amino acids. The V end was cut by 0 bases, the J end by 0 bases, with 11 bases between. CDR3 DNA sequence: TGTGCCAGCAGCCAATCAGTTTTCAGAATGAACACTGAAGCTTTCTTT. It encodes CASSQSVFRMNTEAFF. Together with reference TRBV16 and TRBJ1-1, the CDR3 gives the full variable domain: GEEVAQTPKHLVRGEGQKAKLYCAPIKGHSYVFWYQQVLKNEFKFLISFQNENVFDETGMPKERFSAKCLPNSPCSLEIQATKLEDSAVYFCASSQSVFRMNTEAFFGQGTRLTVV.

The chain has TRBV5-1 and TRBJ1-5; 8 bases line up with TRBD1. Unmatched junction bases numbered 5, after V lost 2 bases and J lost 4 bases. Germline CDR1 reads SGHRS; CDR2 reads YFSETQ. This CDR3 has 15 amino acids. CDR3: CASSLGTGGNQPQHF. CDR3 sequence (DNA): TGCGCCAGCAGCTTAGGGACAGGAGGTAATCAGCCCCAGCATTTT.

This chain uses TRBV7-2 with TRBJ2-2; D not resolved. The V end lost 4 bases, the J end lost 4 bases, and 10 bases lay between the germline ends. Germline CDR1 and CDR2: SGHTA and FQGNSA. The CDR3 is 14 amino acids. DNA of the CDR3: TGTGCCAGCAGCTCCAGCTGGGTCACCGGGGAGCTGTTTTTT. Translated: CASSSSWVTGELFF.

This clone appeared a single time. The genes are TRBV6-2 or TRBV6-3 and TRBJ1-2; D not certain. This CDR3 contains 14 residues. Germline V gene lookup returns CDR1 MNHEY and CDR2 SVGEGT. V was cut by 6 bases and J by 0 bases, with 11 bases left in between. The CDR3 protein is CASSFLITNYGYTF. The CDR3 nucleotides are TGTGCCAGCAGCTTCCTGATTACTAACTATGGCTACACCTTC.

J is TRBJ1-1 and V is TRBV3-1 (or the pseudogene TRBV3-2); D gene ambiguous. CDR1 is LGHDT and CDR2 is YNNKEL in the germline V gene (reference sequence). This CDR3 spans 18 amino acids. The V end was cut by 0 bases, the J end by 1 base, with 18 bases between. As DNA, the CDR3 is TGTGCCAGCAGCCAAGATTCTCGCCTCAAAGGAGCGAACACTGAAGCTTTCTTT. Translated, it gives CASSQDSRLKGANTEAFF.

The chain has TRBV19 and TRBJ2-1, with 8 bases identical to TRBD2. Germline V lookup: CDR1 LNHDA, CDR2 SQIVND (reference sequence). Trimming at V came to 2 bases and at J to 0 bases, leaving 12 bases not matched to a gene. The CDR3 is 19 residues long. Here the CDR3 DNA reads TGTGCCAGTAGTATATCTAGCGGGCCGCATTCTTACTCCTACAATGAGCAGTTCTTC. Its translation is CASSISSGPHSYSYNEQFF.

The V and J genes are TRBV11-3 and TRBJ2-7, with D tentatively TRBD2 (6 bases). CDR1 is SGHNT, CDR2 YENEEA, per germline. V was clipped by 0 bases and J by 4 bases, with 7 bases between them. This CDR3 has 13 amino acids. This chain's CDR3 is CASSLDAGYEQYF. CDR3 DNA sequence: TGTGCCAGCAGCTTAGATGCGGGGTACGAGCAGTACTTC.

This chain links TRBV2 with TRBJ1-4; the D gene is possibly TRBD1 (5 bases). Trimming cost V 9 bases and J 2 bases, with 16 bases left between them. This CDR3 has 15 amino acids. Germline V gene sequence: CDR1 SNHLY, CDR2 FYNNEI. The CDR3: CASQPVWGTNEKLFF. The DNA for the CDR3 is TGTGCCAGTCAGCCAGTCTGGGGGACTAATGAAAAACTGTTTTTT.

V usage is TRBV5-1 and J usage is TRBJ2-3, with 8 nucleotides matching TRBD2. V trimming: 0 bases; J trimming: 2 bases; junction bases outside the gene matches: 5. This CDR3 has 16 residues. Germline lookup yields CDR1 SGHRS and CDR2 YFSETQ. CDR3 region: CASSLGSGSITDTQYF. The CDR3 nucleotides read TGCGCCAGCAGCTTGGGCAGCGGGAGTATCACAGATACGCAGTATTTT.

The genes are TRBV7-6 and TRBJ2-5, with 12 bases matching TRBD2. This CDR3 contains 15 residues. CDR1 and CDR2 from the germline V gene are SGHVS and FNYEAQ. The V and J ends lost 5 bases and 9 bases, in that order; junction bases with no gene match: 10. CDR3 coding DNA: TGTGCCAGCAGCACGACTGGACTAGCGGGGCGGTCCCAGTACTTC. It encodes CASSTTGLAGRSQYF. The complete variable domain, with remaining parts taken from reference TRBV7-6 and TRBJ2-5, reads GAGVSQSPRYKVTKRGQDVALRCDPISGHVSLYWYRQALGQGPEFLTYFNYEAQQDKSGLPNDRFSAERPEGSISTLTIQRTEQRDSAMYRCASSTTGLAGRSQYFGPGTRLLVL.

The gene calls are TRBV6-5 and TRBJ1-2; D remains ambiguous. From germline, CDR1 is MNHEY and CDR2 SVGAGI. This CDR3 region has 14 residues. Trimming removed 0 bases at V and 2 bases at J, with 7 bases between. This CDR3 reads CASSYSKGNYGYTF. As DNA, the CDR3 is TGTGCCAGCAGTTACTCGAAAGGGAACTATGGCTACACCTTC.

This clone was seen just once. The chain has TRBV11-2 and TRBJ2-3, with D unresolved. This CDR3 spans 15 amino acids. Germline CDR1 is SGHAT and CDR2 is FQNNGV. The ends were cut back, 0 bases at V and 4 bases at J, with 11 bases in the middle. Written as DNA, the CDR3 is TGTGCCAGCAGCTTAGAAGGGTTACGAGCAGATACGCAGTATTTT. Translation: CASSLEGLRADTQYF.

This chain joins TRBV28 and TRBJ1-2; no firm D call. This CDR3 contains 10 residues. V gave up 8 bases and J gave up 9 bases, with 10 bases separating them. Germline V gene lookup returns CDR1 MDHEN and CDR2 SYDVKM. The CDR3 spells CASGWQSYTF. The CDR3, as DNA: TGTGCCAGCGGGTGGCAGAGCTACACCTTC.

This chain connects TRBV5-1 to TRBJ1-1; D not resolved. Germline-derived CDR1 and CDR2 are SGHRS and YFSETQ. This CDR3 has 13 amino acids. Trimming took off 5 bases at V and 2 bases at J, with 10 bases between the two ends. The CDR3 region is CASRSRPNTEAFF. CDR3 nucleotides: TGCGCCAGCAGATCAAGACCTAACACTGAAGCTTTCTTT.

The V and J genes are TRBV28 and TRBJ2-7; no reliable D call. Germline lookup yields CDR1 MDHEN and CDR2 SYDVKM. This CDR3 is 12 amino acids long. Trimming removed 7 bases at V and 2 bases at J, with 9 bases between. CDR3 bases: TGTGCCAGCACGGCGGTAGCCTACGAGCAGTACTTC. Its translation: CASTAVAYEQYF.

This chain connects TRBV15 to TRBJ1-4, with D perhaps matching TRBD1 (6 bases). V gave up 5 bases and J gave up 4 bases, with 17 bases separating them. Germline loops: CDR1 LNHNV, CDR2 YYDKDF (reference sequence). CDR3 length equals 16 residues. This CDR3 reads CATSLTLHRVNEKLFF. The CDR3 DNA reads as TGTGCCACCAGCCTCACCCTTCACAGGGTTAATGAAAAACTGTTTTTT.

The chain couples TRBV6-5 to TRBJ1-1; D is possibly TRBD1 (5 bases). V was clipped by 2 bases and J by 0 bases, with 10 bases between them. Germline assignment: CDR1 MNHEY and CDR2 SVGAGI. This CDR3 is 15 amino acids long. The CDR3 loop is CASSYGGGMNTEAFF. The CDR3 nucleotides read TGTGCCAGCAGTTACGGGGGAGGGATGAACACTGAAGCTTTCTTT.

The chain uses TRBV18 and TRBJ2-5; D might be TRBD2 (5 bases). The V end lost 3 bases, the J end lost 5 bases, and 13 bases lay between the germline ends. The CDR3 spans 14 residues. Germline V gene data show CDR1 as KGHSH and CDR2 as LQKENI. CDR3 DNA: TGTGCCAGCTCACCTGTAACTAGTACGGAGACCCAGTACTTC. Its translation: CASSPVTSTETQYF.

The chain combines TRBV12-3 or TRBV12-4 with TRBJ2-3; tentatively, D is TRBD1 (6 bases). The V gene lost 5 bases and the J gene lost 0 bases, with 6 bases spanning the gap. This CDR3 is built from 13 residues. The CDR3 sequence: CASSQGSTDTQYF. For the CDR3, the DNA is TGTGCCAGCAGTCAGGGGAGCACAGATACGCAGTATTTT.